The 28 T cell receptor beta chains below all came from one sample that was sequenced in a study of STAT5B mutations in CD4+ large granular lymphocyte leukemia. Method: immunoSEQ multiplex PCR; TCRdb's copy keeps in-frame clones and lacks some. This table has around 33,000 clones, 88% appearing once. The material sequenced was CD4+ T cells from blood buffy coats. The receptors here all came from a human donor in good health.

V and J are TRBV5-1 and TRBJ2-1; no firm D call. Trimming left V 4 bases short and J 7 bases short, with 27 bases between. The CDR3 spans 18 residues. Germline CDR1 and CDR2: SGHRS and YFSETQ. The CDR3 protein is CASSPVDMGISRMNEQFF. CDR3 in DNA: TGCGCCAGCAGCCCGGTTGACATGGGGATCTCGAGAATGAATGAGCAGTTCTTC.

V and J are TRBV11-1 and TRBJ2-5; perhaps TRBD1 as D (5 bases). The CDR3 loop spans 16 amino acids. V lost 0 bases, J lost 4 bases, and 15 bases lay in between. Germline lookup yields CDR1 SGHAT and CDR2 FQDESV (reference sequence). The chain's CDR3 is CASSLAEVRVGETQYF. The CDR3 DNA sequence: TGTGCCAGCAGCTTAGCAGAGGTCAGGGTGGGAGAGACCCAGTACTTC. Full variable domain (rest looked up from reference TRBV11-1 and TRBJ2-5): EAEVAQSPRYKITEKSQAVAFWCDPISGHATLYWYRQILGQGPELLVQFQDESVVDDSQLPKDRFSAERLKGVDSTLKIQPAELGDSAMYLCASSLAEVRVGETQYFGPGTRLLVL.

The chain recombines TRBV5-1 with TRBJ2-3; 8 bases agree with TRBD2. V lost 4 bases and J lost 4; bases outside the gene matches: 2. Germline CDR1 reads SGHRS; CDR2 reads YFSETQ. The length of the CDR3 is 13 residues. This chain's CDR3 is CASSGAGADTQYF. CDR3 in DNA: TGCGCCAGCAGCGGAGCGGGGGCAGATACGCAGTATTTT.

This sequence joins TRBV6-4 and TRBJ1-5, with D hard to call. The CDR3 contains 14 residues. Germline-derived CDR1 and CDR2 are MRHNA and SNTAGT. With 9 bases removed from V and 3 bases from J, the gap between germline ends came to 15 bases. Here the CDR3 reads CASHRVGINQPQHF. As DNA, the CDR3 is TGTGCCAGTCATCGGGTGGGAATCAATCAGCCCCAGCATTTT.

The chain carries TRBV21-1 and TRBJ1-2; the D call of TRBD1 is as the table states it, not checked on the DNA. TRBV21-1 is a documented pseudogene. The CDR3 is 15 amino acids. The CDR3, as DNA: TGTGCCAGCAGCAAACGGGAACAGGGAAGCTATGGCTACACCTTC. Protein product: CASSKREQGSYGYTF.

The chain joins TRBV6-1 to TRBJ1-1; D not certain. The V gene's germline CDR1 is MNHNS and CDR2 SASEGT. V dropped 7 bases and J dropped 0 bases, with 12 bases sitting between them. This CDR3 has 14 amino acids. The DNA of the CDR3 is TGTGCCAGCATAGAGAGGGCTTTGAACACTGAAGCTTTCTTT. Translated, it gives CASIERALNTEAFF.

V usage is TRBV4-2 and J usage is TRBJ2-5, with D possibly TRBD2 on 6 matching bases. V shed 6 bases and J shed 1 base, with 12 bases lying between them. From germline, CDR1 is LGHNA and CDR2 YNFKEQ. The CDR3 extends over 14 amino acids. The CDR3 region is CASRGGGAQETQYF. In nucleotides, the CDR3 is TGTGCCAGCAGGGGGGGTGGGGCCCAAGAGACCCAGTACTTC.

This clone was recorded once. The chain joins TRBV6-1 to TRBJ2-1; perhaps TRBD1 as D (6 bases). CDR1 and CDR2 from the germline V gene are MNHNS and SASEGT. V shed 2 bases and J shed 7 bases, with 18 bases lying between them. The CDR3 extends over 16 amino acids. The CDR3 sequence is CASSESRTDHRNEQFF. In DNA, the CDR3 is TGTGCCAGCAGTGAATCACGGACAGACCATAGGAATGAGCAGTTCTTC.

The chain links TRBV5-8 to TRBJ2-5, with D tentatively TRBD1 (5 bases). V shed 0 bases and J shed 5 bases, with 14 bases lying between them. CDR1 and CDR2 from the germline V gene are SGHTS and YDEGEE. The CDR3 consists of 15 residues. The DNA of the CDR3 is TGTGCCAGCAGCTTGGGAGATACCCCAGGGGAGACCCAGTACTTC. Translated, it gives CASSLGDTPGETQYF.

The rearrangement joins TRBV14 to TRBJ1-2, with TRBD1 as a possible D gene (6 bases). This CDR3 spans 14 amino acids. Germline V CDR1 and CDR2: SGHDN, FVKESK. V was cut by 4 bases and J by 8 bases, with 17 bases left in between. The CDR3 region is CASSRDRGAQGYTF. The CDR3 DNA sequence: TGTGCCAGCAGCCGTGATCGGGGGGCGCAGGGCTACACCTTC. Full variable domain (missing parts from reference TRBV14 and TRBJ1-2): EAGVTQFPSHSVIEKGQTVTLRCDPISGHDNLYWYRRVMGKEIKFLLHFVKESKQDESGMPNNRFLAERTGGTYSTLKVQPAELEDSGVYFCASSRDRGAQGYTFGSGTRLTVV.

The chain carries TRBV7-8 and TRBJ1-5; possible D gene TRBD1, 5 bases. Between the trimmed V and J ends, which lost 3 bases and 1 base, there was a span of 10 bases. Germline loops: CDR1 SGHVS, CDR2 FQNEAQ. The CDR3 is 15 amino acids. The CDR3 DNA reads as TGTGCCAGCAGCTTTGGGGGAACAAGCAATCAGCCCCAGCATTTT. Protein sequence: CASSFGGTSNQPQHF. Variable domain in full (rest from reference TRBV7-8 and TRBJ1-5): GAGVSQSPRYKVAKRGQDVALRCDPISGHVSLFWYQQALGQGPEFLTYFQNEAQLDKSGLPSDRFFAERPEGSVSTLKIQRTQQEDSAVYLCASSFGGTSNQPQHFGDGTRLSIL.

The V and J genes are TRBV6-1 and TRBJ1-4; D ambiguous. The ends were cut back, 9 bases at V and 6 bases at J, with 5 bases in the middle. The CDR3 length is 10 residues. Per germline, CDR1 MNHNS and CDR2 SASEGT. The CDR3 DNA sequence: TGTGCCAGTTGGTATGAAAAACTGTTTTTT. Its protein is CASWYEKLFF.

The genes are TRBV6-5 and TRBJ2-7; 9 bases line up with TRBD1. There are 15 residues in the CDR3. V shed 5 bases, J shed 0 bases, and the junction held 5 bases outside the gene matches. CDR1 is MNHEY and CDR2 is SVGAGI in the germline V gene. As DNA, the CDR3 is TGTGCCAGCAGTCGGGACAGGGAGAGCTCCTACGAGCAGTACTTC. This codes for CASSRDRESSYEQYF.

The genes are TRBV11-2 and TRBJ2-3; D ambiguous. The germline V gene encodes CDR1 SGHAT and CDR2 FQNNGV. Between the trimmed V and J ends, which lost 3 bases and 7 bases, there was a span of 17 bases. This CDR3 has 15 amino acids. This CDR3 reads CASSFLSAQAHTQYF. Written as DNA, the CDR3 is TGTGCCAGCAGCTTTCTCTCCGCGCAAGCCCATACGCAGTATTTT.

This clone appeared once. J is TRBJ2-7 and V is TRBV5-1; 7 bases agree with TRBD1. Germline V gene sequence: CDR1 SGHRS, CDR2 YFSETQ. Trimming removed 3 bases from V and 5 bases from J; junction bases left unmatched: 11. The CDR3 loop spans 15 amino acids. CDR3 region: CASSWATIGGDEQYF. In nucleotides, the CDR3 is TGCGCCAGCAGCTGGGCGACGATAGGGGGCGACGAGCAGTACTTC.

V gene TRBV11-2 combines with J gene TRBJ1-2; TRBD1 agrees at 7 bases. The CDR3 contains 13 residues. In germline, CDR1 is SGHAT, CDR2 FQNNGV. Trimming cost V 5 bases and J 8 bases; bases outside gene matches: 8. Written as DNA, the CDR3 is TGTGCCAGCAGCCGAGGGGGCGGGGGGGGCTACACCTTC. Translated, it gives CASSRGGGGGYTF.

The chain has TRBV30 and TRBJ2-4; no definite D call. The CDR3 covers 12 residues. Per germline, CDR1 GTSNPN and CDR2 SVGIG (reference sequence). Between the trimmed V and J ends, which lost 2 bases and 4 bases, there was a span of 6 bases. The CDR3 bases are TGTGCCTGGAGTACCCTTAAAAACATTCAGTACTTC. Protein product: CAWSTLKNIQYF.

The chain uses TRBV30 and TRBJ1-5, with 10 bases matching TRBD1. This CDR3 contains 16 residues. J lost 3 bases, V lost 3 bases, and 8 bases had no gene match. CDR1 and CDR2 from the germline V gene are GTSNPN and SVGIG (reference sequence). The CDR3 DNA is TGTGCCTGGAGAGAGACAGGGGGCTTGGTCAATCAGCCCCAGCATTTT. Residues: CAWRETGGLVNQPQHF.

This clone showed up just a few times. In DNA, the CDR3 is TGTGCCAGCAGCTTAGTTCCGATTTACGAGCAGTACTTC. Protein: CASSLVPIYEQYF. J is TRBJ2-7 and V is TRBV11-2; D call uncertain. Trimming shortened V by 1 base and J by 4 bases, and 8 bases separated the two germline ends. The CDR3 has 13 residues. The V gene's germline CDR1 is SGHAT and CDR2 FQNNGV.

The chain combines TRBV9 with TRBJ2-5, with 12 positions matching TRBD2. V shed 0 bases and J 3 bases; nucleotides not matched to a gene: 0. The CDR3 runs 15 residues. Germline loops: CDR1 SGDLS, CDR2 YYNGEE. The CDR3 DNA follows: TGTGCCAGCAGCGTAGGGACTAGCGGGGAAGAGACCCAGTACTTC. Amino acid sequence: CASSVGTSGEETQYF.

The V and J genes are TRBV30 and TRBJ2-2, with D perhaps matching TRBD1 (6 bases). This CDR3 is built from 15 residues. The germline CDR1 and CDR2 sequences are GTSNPN and SVGIG (reference sequence). V lost 0 bases to trimming and J lost 6 bases, with 14 bases between them. CDR3 amino acids: CAWSVQGWIAGELFF. Written as DNA, the CDR3 is TGTGCCTGGAGTGTACAGGGATGGATAGCCGGGGAGCTGTTTTTT.

The J gene is TRBJ1-1, the V gene TRBV29-1; D remains ambiguous. V was cut by 4 bases and J by 3 bases, with 18 bases left in between. The CDR3 has 15 amino acids. Germline lookup yields CDR1 SQVTM and CDR2 ANQGSEA. CDR3 nucleotides: TGCAGCGTTGGCCAGAGTCCGGGGTGGGACACTGAAGCTTTCTTT. Translated, it gives CSVGQSPGWDTEAFF.

The chain employs TRBV6-1 and TRBJ2-7; TRBD1 matches 7 bases. The CDR3 contains 14 residues. Germline V gene sequence: CDR1 MNHNS, CDR2 SASEGT. V shed 5 bases and J 3 bases; nucleotides not matched to a gene: 7. CDR3 sequence (DNA): TGTGCCAGCAGTACTGACAGGGTGTTCTACGAGCAGTACTTC. Its translation is CASSTDRVFYEQYF.

This clone was seen only once. This chain uses TRBV27 with TRBJ2-1, with 8 bases identical to TRBD1. Germline V gene data show CDR1 as MNHEY and CDR2 as SMNVEV (reference sequence). V trimming: 8 bases; J trimming: 5 bases; junction bases outside the gene matches: 8. The CDR3 is made up of 14 amino acids. The CDR3 loop is CASSMDRADNEQFF. In DNA, the CDR3 is TGTGCCAGCTCCATGGACAGGGCTGACAATGAGCAGTTCTTC.

This clone was counted once. V usage is TRBV5-1 and J usage is TRBJ1-1; weak D call: TRBD1 (5 bases). Germline-derived CDR1 and CDR2 are SGHRS and YFSETQ. The CDR3 has 15 residues. The V gene lost 4 bases and the J gene lost 1 base, with 14 bases spanning the gap. CDR3: CASSLQPQGNTEAFF. Written as DNA, the CDR3 is TGCGCCAGCAGCCTACAGCCCCAGGGGAACACTGAAGCTTTCTTT.

The chain couples TRBV11-3 to TRBJ1-1; D is possibly TRBD1 (6 bases). Trimming shortened V by 3 bases and J by 3 bases, and 14 bases separated the two germline ends. Looked up from germline, CDR1 is SGHNT and CDR2 is YENEEA. The CDR3 has 15 residues. CDR3 in amino acids: CASSFRLGGDTEAFF. CDR3 in DNA: TGTGCCAGCAGCTTTCGCTTAGGGGGGGACACTGAAGCTTTCTTT.

The chain has TRBV9 and TRBJ2-5; a possible D gene is TRBD1 (5 bases). V lost 3 bases and J lost 5, with 17 bases in between. Germline lookup yields CDR1 SGDLS and CDR2 YYNGEE. This CDR3 is built from 15 residues. In nucleotides, the CDR3 is TGTGCCAGCAGCGCCCTCATATCAGGGTGGGAGACCCAGTACTTC. This encodes CASSALISGWETQYF.

The V gene is TRBV11-2, the J gene TRBJ2-3; 10 nucleotides agree with TRBD2. The CDR3 is made up of 14 amino acids. Per the germline V gene, CDR1 is SGHAT and CDR2 is FQNNGV. Germline trimming cut 6 bases from V and 3 bases from J; bases unmatched to any gene: 3. In nucleotides, the CDR3 is TGTGCCAGCAGGGCACTAGCGGGGACAGATACGCAGTATTTT. This codes for CASRALAGTDTQYF. Full variable domain (remainder filled in from reference TRBV11-2 and TRBJ2-3): EAGVAQSPRYKIIEKRQSVAFWCNPISGHATLYWYQQILGQGPKLLIQFQNNGVVDDSQLPKDRFSAERLKGVDSTLKIQPAKLEDSAVYLCASRALAGTDTQYFGPGTRLTVL.